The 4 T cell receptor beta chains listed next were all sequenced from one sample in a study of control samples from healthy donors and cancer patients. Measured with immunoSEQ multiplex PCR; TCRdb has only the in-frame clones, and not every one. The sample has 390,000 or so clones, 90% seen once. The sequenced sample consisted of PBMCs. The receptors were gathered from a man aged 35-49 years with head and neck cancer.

The CDR3 region is CASSMGRDYEQYF. CDR3 DNA: TGTGCCAGCAGCATGGGTAGAGACTACGAGCAGTACTTC. V is TRBV5-6 and J is TRBJ2-7; D ambiguous. Trimming shortened V by 4 bases and J by 3 bases, and 11 bases separated the two germline ends. Germline CDR1 SGHDT, CDR2 YYEEEE. The CDR3 has 13 residues.

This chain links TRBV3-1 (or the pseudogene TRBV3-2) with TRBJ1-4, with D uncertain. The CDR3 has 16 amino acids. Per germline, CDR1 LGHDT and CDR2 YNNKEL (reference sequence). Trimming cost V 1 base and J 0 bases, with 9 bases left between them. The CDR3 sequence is CASSQGQIATNEKLFF. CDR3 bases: TGTGCCAGCAGCCAAGGTCAGATTGCAACTAATGAAAAACTGTTTTTT.

This CDR3 is CASSANRGPGGEAFF. CDR3 nucleotides: TGTGCCAGTAGCGCCAACAGGGGCCCCGGGGGTGAAGCTTTCTTT. The rearrangement links TRBV19 to TRBJ1-1, with 7 bases lining up with TRBD1. Germline CDR1 and CDR2: LNHDA and SQIVND (reference sequence). The CDR3 spans 15 residues. The J segment lost 7 bases and the V segment lost 6 bases, leaving 14 bases of the junction unmatched. Using reference TRBV19 and TRBJ1-1 for the parts outside the CDR3, the full variable domain is DGGITQSPKYLFRKEGQNVTLSCEQNLNHDAMYWYRQDPGQGLRLIYYSQIVNDFQKGDIAEGYSVSREKKESFPLTVTSAQKNPTAFYLCASSANRGPGGEAFFGQGTRLTVV.

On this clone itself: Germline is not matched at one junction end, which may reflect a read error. This CDR3 reads CASNVRDEFEETQYF. As DNA, the CDR3 is TGTGCCAGCAACGTACGGGACGAATTCGAAGAGACCCAGTACTTC. V is TRBV9 and J is TRBJ2-5; D tentatively fits TRBD1 or TRBD2 (5 bases each). The CDR3 totals 15 residues. CDR1 and CDR2 (germline): SGDLS, YYNGEE.